The source of this T cell receptor (beta chain) is a study of CD8 T cell repertoires and HIV-1 epitope variants. Across the study: Tested: three Gag epitope families, Nef HW9 and YT9. Enriched T cells were co-cultured with equal autologous T cell-negative cells. A roughly 10-day culture received IL-2, IL-7 and IL-15 on days 3 and 7.

Looked up from germline, CDR1 is LNHDA and CDR2 is SQIVND (reference sequence). The CDR3 runs to 15 residues. Trimming cost V 2 bases and J 1 base, with 11 bases left between them. As regards this clone: Its antigen is currently unknown.

TCR beta CDR3 was sequenced at survey depth on immunoSEQ. The protocol was immunoSEQ multiplex PCR, while the TCRdb copy is restricted to in-frame clones and leaves out a portion. The sample has some 5,000 clones, 60% to 80% seen once. The sequencing input was cultured CD8+ T cells derived from PBMCs. The rearrangement links TRBV19 to TRBJ1-1; D is unclear. This TCR derives from a male donor with HIV. The CDR3 loop is CASSITSAGNTEAFF. The CDR3 DNA sequence: TGTGCCAGTAGTATAACGTCTGCAGGGAACACTGAAGCTTTCTTT.